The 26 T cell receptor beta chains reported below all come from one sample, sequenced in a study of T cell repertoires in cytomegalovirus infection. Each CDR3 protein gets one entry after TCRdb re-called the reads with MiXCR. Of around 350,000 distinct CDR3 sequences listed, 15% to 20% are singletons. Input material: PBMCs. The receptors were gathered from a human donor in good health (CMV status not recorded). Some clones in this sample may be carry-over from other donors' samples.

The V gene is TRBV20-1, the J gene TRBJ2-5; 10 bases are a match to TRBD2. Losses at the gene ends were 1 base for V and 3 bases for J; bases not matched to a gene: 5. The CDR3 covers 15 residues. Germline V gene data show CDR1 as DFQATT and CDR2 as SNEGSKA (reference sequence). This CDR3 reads CSARGTSGDKETQYF. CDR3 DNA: TGCAGTGCTAGAGGGACTAGCGGAGATAAAGAGACCCAGTACTTC.

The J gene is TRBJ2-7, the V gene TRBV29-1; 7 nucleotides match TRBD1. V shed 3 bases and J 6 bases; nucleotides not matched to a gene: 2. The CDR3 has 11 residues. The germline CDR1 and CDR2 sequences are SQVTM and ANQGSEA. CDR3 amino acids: CSVERQGEQYF. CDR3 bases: TGCAGCGTTGAGAGACAGGGCGAGCAGTACTTC.

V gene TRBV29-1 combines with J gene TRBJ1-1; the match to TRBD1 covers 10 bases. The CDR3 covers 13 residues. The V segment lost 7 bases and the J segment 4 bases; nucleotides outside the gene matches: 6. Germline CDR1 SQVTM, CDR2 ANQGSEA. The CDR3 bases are TGCAGCGCCCGCCGACAGGGGGCCACTGAAGCTTTCTTT. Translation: CSARRQGATEAFF.

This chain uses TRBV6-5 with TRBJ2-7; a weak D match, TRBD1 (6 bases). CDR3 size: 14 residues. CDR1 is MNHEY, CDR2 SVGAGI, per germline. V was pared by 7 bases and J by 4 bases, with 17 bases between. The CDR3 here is CASTVDRSAYEQYF. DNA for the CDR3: TGTGCCAGCACTGTAGACAGGTCTGCATACGAGCAGTACTTC.

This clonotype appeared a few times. DNA for the CDR3: TGTGCCAGCAGTCGTTCAGGGGGTTGGGCAGATACGCAGTATTTT. Encoded protein: CASSRSGGWADTQYF. The chain has TRBV6-5 and TRBJ2-3, with 7 bases lining up with TRBD1. The V gene's germline CDR1 is MNHEY and CDR2 SVGAGI. V dropped 5 bases and J dropped 4; count of bases not matched to a gene: 9. The CDR3 runs 15 residues.

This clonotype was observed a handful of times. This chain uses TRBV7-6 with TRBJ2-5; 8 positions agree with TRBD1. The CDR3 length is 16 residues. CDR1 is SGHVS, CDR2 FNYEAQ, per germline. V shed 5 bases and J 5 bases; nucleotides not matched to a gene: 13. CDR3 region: CASSPRTTGAGETQYF. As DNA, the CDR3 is TGTGCCAGCAGCCCAAGGACGACAGGGGCGGGGGAGACCCAGTACTTC.

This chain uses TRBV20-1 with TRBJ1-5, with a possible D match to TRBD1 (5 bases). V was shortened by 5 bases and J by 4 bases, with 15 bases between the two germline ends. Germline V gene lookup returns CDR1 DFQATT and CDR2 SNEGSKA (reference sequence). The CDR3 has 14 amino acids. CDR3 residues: CSARMGGGNQPQHF. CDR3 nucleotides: TGCAGTGCTCGAATGGGGGGGGGAAATCAGCCCCAGCATTTT.

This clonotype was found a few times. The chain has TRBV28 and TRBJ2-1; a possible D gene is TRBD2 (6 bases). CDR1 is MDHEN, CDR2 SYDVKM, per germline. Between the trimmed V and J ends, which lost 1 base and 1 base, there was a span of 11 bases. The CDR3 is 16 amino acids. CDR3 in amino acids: CASSLYAGMSYNEQFF. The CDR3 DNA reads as TGTGCCAGCAGTTTATACGCGGGAATGTCCTACAATGAGCAGTTCTTC.

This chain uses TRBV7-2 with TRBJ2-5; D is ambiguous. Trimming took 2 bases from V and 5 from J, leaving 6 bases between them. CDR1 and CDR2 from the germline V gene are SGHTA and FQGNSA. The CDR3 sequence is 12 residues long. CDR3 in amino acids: CASSLMGETQYF. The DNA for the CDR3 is TGTGCCAGCAGCTTAATGGGTGAGACCCAGTACTTC. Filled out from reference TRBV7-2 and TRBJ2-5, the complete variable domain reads GAGVSQSPSNKVTEKGKDVELRCDPISGHTALYWYRQSLGQGLEFLIYFQGNSAPDKSGLPSDRFSAERTGGSVSTLTIQRTQQEDSAVYLCASSLMGETQYFGPGTRLLVL.

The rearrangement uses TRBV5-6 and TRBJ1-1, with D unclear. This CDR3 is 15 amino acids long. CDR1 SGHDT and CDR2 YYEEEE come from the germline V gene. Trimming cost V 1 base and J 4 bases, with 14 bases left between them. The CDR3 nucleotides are TGTGCCAGCAGCTTGCTGATGGATCGGGTCACTGAAGCTTTCTTT. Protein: CASSLLMDRVTEAFF.

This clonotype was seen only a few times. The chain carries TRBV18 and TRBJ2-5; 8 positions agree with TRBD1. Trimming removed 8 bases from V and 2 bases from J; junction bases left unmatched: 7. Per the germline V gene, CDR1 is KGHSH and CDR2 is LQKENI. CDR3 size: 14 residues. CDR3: CASATTGVQETQYF. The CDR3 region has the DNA TGTGCCAGCGCCACGACAGGGGTGCAAGAGACCCAGTACTTC.

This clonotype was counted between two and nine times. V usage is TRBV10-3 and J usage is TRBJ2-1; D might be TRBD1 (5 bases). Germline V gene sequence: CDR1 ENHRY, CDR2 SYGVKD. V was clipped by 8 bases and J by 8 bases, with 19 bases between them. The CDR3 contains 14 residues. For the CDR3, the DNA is TGTGCCATCCGTATCACCAGGGATATCGATGAGCAGTTCTTC. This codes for CAIRITRDIDEQFF.

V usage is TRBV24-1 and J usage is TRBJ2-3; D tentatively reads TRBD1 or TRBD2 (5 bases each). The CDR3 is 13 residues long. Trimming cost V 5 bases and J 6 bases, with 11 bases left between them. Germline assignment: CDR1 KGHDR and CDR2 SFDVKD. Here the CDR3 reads CATSGGAEDTQYF. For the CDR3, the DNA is TGTGCCACCAGTGGAGGGGCGGAGGATACGCAGTATTTT.

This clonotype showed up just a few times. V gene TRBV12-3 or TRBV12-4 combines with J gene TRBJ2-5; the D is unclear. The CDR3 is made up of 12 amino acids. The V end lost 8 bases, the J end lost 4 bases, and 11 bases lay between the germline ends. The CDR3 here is CASRLGVETQYF. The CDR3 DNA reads TGTGCCAGCCGACTTGGCGTAGAGACCCAGTACTTC.

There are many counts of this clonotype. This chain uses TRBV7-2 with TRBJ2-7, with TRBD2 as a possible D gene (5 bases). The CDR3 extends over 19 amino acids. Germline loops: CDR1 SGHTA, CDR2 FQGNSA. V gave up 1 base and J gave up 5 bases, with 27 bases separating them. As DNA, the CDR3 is TGTGCCAGCAGCTTAGTTGGCCTAGCAGCCCCTGTCGGGAAAAACGAGCAGTACTTC. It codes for CASSLVGLAAPVGKNEQYF.

In DNA, the CDR3 is TGTGCCAGTAGTCCCTACGGCAGCCGGAGTGACGAGCAGTACTTC. Amino acid sequence: CASSPYGSRSDEQYF. The V gene is TRBV19, the J gene TRBJ2-7, with D unresolved. The V end lost 5 bases, the J end lost 5 bases, and 19 bases lay between the germline ends. This CDR3 comprises 15 residues. Germline assignment: CDR1 LNHDA and CDR2 SQIVND (reference sequence).

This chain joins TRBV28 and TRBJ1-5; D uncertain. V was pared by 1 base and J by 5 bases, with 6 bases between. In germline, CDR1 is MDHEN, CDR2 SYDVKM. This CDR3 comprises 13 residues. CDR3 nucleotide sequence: TGTGCCAGCAGTTTATCAGGCCATCAGCCCCAGCATTTT. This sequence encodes CASSLSGHQPQHF.

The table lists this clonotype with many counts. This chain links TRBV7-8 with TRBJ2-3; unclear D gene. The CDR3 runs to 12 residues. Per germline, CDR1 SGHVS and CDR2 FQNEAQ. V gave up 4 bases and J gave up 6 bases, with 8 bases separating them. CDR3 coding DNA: TGTGCCAGCAGCTCAGGTGTGGATACGCAGTATTTT. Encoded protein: CASSSGVDTQYF. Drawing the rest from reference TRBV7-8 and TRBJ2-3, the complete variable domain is GAGVSQSPRYKVAKRGQDVALRCDPISGHVSLFWYQQALGQGPEFLTYFQNEAQLDKSGLPSDRFFAERPEGSVSTLKIQRTQQEDSAVYLCASSSGVDTQYFGPGTRLTVL.

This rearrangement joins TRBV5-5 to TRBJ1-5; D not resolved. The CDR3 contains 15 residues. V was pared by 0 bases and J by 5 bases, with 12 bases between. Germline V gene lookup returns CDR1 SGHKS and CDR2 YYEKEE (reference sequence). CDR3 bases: TGTGCCAGCAGCTTGGGCTCACGAAGGGATCAGCCCCAGCATTTT. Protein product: CASSLGSRRDQPQHF.

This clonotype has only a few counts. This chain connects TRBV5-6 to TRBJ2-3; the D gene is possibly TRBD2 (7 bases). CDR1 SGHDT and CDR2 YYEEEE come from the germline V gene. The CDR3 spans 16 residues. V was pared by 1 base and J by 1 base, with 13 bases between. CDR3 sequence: CASSLYGGQGTDTQYF. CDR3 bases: TGTGCCAGCAGCTTGTACGGGGGGCAAGGCACAGATACGCAGTATTTT.

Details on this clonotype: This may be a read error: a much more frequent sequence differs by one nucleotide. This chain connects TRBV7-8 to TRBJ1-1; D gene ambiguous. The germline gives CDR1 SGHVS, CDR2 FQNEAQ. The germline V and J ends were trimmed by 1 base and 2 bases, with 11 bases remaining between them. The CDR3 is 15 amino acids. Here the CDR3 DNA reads TGTGCCAGCAGCTTAGAGCCCCCAAACAACACTGAAGCTTTCTTT. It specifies CASSLEPPNNTEAFF. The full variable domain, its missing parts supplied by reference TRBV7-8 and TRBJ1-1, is GAGVSQSPRYKVAKRGQDVALRCDPISGHVSLFWYQQALGQGPEFLTYFQNEAQLDKSGLPSDRFFAERPEGSVSTLKIQRTQQEDSAVYLCASSLEPPNNTEAFFGQGTRLTVV.

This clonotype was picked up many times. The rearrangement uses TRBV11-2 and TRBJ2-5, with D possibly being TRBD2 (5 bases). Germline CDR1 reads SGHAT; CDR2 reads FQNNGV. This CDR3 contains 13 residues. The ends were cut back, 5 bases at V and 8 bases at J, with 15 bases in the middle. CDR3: CASSAAPSTTQYF. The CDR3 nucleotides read TGTGCCAGCAGCGCCGCCCCTAGCACTACCCAGTACTTC.

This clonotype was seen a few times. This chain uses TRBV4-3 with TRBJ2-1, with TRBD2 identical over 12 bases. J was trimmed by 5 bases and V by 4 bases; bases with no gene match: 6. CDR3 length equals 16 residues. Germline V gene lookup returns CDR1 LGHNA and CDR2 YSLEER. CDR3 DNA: TGCGCCAGCAGCCCACGGACTAGCGGGACGGACAATGAGCAGTTCTTC. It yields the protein CASSPRTSGTDNEQFF.

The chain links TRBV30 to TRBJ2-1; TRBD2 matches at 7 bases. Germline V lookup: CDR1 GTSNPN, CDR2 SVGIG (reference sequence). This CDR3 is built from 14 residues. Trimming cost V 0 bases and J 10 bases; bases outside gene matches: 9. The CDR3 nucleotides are TGTGCCTGGAGTGTACTAGCGAGAGAAGGGGAGCAGTTCTTC. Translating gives CAWSVLAREGEQFF.

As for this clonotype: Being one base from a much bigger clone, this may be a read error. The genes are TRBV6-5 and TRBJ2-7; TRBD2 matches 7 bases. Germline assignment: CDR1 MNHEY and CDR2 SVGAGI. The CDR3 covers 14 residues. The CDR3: CASSYRGGVDEHYF. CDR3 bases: TGTGCCAGCAGTTACCGGGGAGGGGTCGACGAGCATTACTTC.

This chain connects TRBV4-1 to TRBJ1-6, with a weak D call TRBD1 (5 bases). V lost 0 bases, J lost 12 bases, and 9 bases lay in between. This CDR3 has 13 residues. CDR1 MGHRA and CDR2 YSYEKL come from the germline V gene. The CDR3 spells CASSQDRERPLHF. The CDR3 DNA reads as TGCGCCAGCAGCCAAGACAGGGAGAGACCCCTCCACTTT.